A selection of T cell receptor beta chains follows, all from one sample in a study of T cells in localized non-small cell lung cancer. Measured with immunoSEQ multiplex PCR; TCRdb has only the in-frame clones, and not every one. The sample holds 15,000 to 20,000 clones, over 70% seen once. Sequenced material: peripheral blood, taken before any cancer treatment. Source of these receptors: a male donor older than 55 with stage III lung adenocarcinoma. The CDR3 runs from the conserved cysteine through the conserved F or W. The D gene is left open where the match is weak. Rows may omit the clone size; those that give it use once, few, many or a size class.

TRBV10-3	TRBJ1-2	.	.	TGTGCCATCAGTGATCAGGGGCATCTTGATGGCTACACCTTC	CAISDQGHLDGYTF
TRBV19	TRBJ1-5	.	.	TGTGCCAGTAGTATGTTCGGGGGGGGCAATCAGCCCCAGCATTTT	CASSMFGGGNQPQHF
TRBV5-1	TRBJ2-3	TRBD1	.	TGCGCCAGCGGGAAGACAGGGCCTTCCACAGATACGCAGTATTTT	CASGKTGPSTDTQYF
TRBV5-1	TRBJ2-7	.	.	TGCGCCAGCAGCGTGGGGGGTCGAGCTTCCTACGAGCAGTACTTC	CASSVGGRASYEQYF
TRBV9	TRBJ2-3	.	.	TGTGCCAGCAGCGTATGGGATGGGACATACAGCACAGATACGCAGTATTTT	CASSVWDGTYSTDTQYF
TRBV6-5	TRBJ1-4	.	.	TGTGCCAGCAGACGAGGGGAAGAAAAACTGTTTTTT	CASRRGEEKLFF
TRBV2	TRBJ1-1	TRBD1	once	TGTGCCAGCAGGTCGTCGGGACAGATGAACACTGAAGCTTTCTTT	CASRSSGQMNTEAFF
TRBV27	TRBJ1-5	.	.	TGTGCCAGCAGCCCGTGGGGGAATAGCAATCAGCCCCAGCATTTT	CASSPWGNSNQPQHF
TRBV6-5	TRBJ2-3	.	.	TGTGCCAGCAGCTTGACCGTTTTGCGCACAGATACGCAGTATTTT	CASSLTVLRTDTQYF
TRBV19	TRBJ1-6	TRBD1	.	TGTGCCAGCAGGACAGGGGAAAATTCACCCCTCCACTTT	CASRTGENSPLHF
TRBV6-1	TRBJ1-6	.	.	TGTGCCAGCAGTGGGACGGAGAATTCACCCCTCCACTTT	CASSGTENSPLHF
TRBV7-9	TRBJ2-7	.	.	TGTGCCAGCAGCTTAGATGTCCAGGGATTCTCCTACGAGCAGTACTTC	CASSLDVQGFSYEQYF
TRBV5-4	TRBJ1-2	TRBD1	.	TGTGCCAGCACCCGGGGGGGGACAGGGACCCCACTCTATGGCTACACCTTC	CASTRGGTGTPLYGYTF
TRBV30	TRBJ1-5	.	few	TGTGCCTGGAGTTCCCCGGGACCGCCCAATCAGCCCCAGCATTTT	CAWSSPGPPNQPQHF
TRBV12-5	TRBJ2-1	TRBD1	.	TGTGCTAGTGCCGGGATAACCGGGACAGTTCCCTACAATGAGCAGTTCTTC	CASAGITGTVPYNEQFF
TRBV14	TRBJ1-6	.	.	TGTGCCAGCAGCCCCCGGGCCGGATCACCCCTCCACTTT	CASSPRAGSPLHF
TRBV19	TRBJ1-3	.	.	TGTGCCAGTAGTAAAGTCCAAGGAGCCACCCCCTCTGGAAACACCATATATTTT	CASSKVQGATPSGNTIYF
TRBV2	TRBJ1-5	TRBD1	.	TGTGCCAGTACCGGGACAGGGGGCTCCAATCAGCCCCAGCATTTT	CASTGTGGSNQPQHF
TRBV5-1	TRBJ1-1	TRBD1	.	TGCGCCAGCAGTGACAGGGGGAACACTGAAGCTTTCTTT	CASSDRGNTEAFF
TRBV10-3	TRBJ2-2	.	.	TGTGCCATCAGTGAGGGAAGTACCGGGGAGCTGTTTTTT	CAISEGSTGELFF
TRBV19	TRBJ1-5	TRBD1	few	TGTGCCAGTAGCTCCCTGACAGGGGGAAGCGGCAATCAGCCCCAGCATTTT	CASSSLTGGSGNQPQHF
TRBV11-2	TRBJ2-1	TRBD2	.	TGTGCCAGCAGCTTGGGACTAGCGGGGGGGCAAAATGAGCAGTTCTTC	CASSLGLAGGQNEQFF
TRBV5-1	TRBJ2-1	.	once	TGCGCCAGCAGCTTGGGGGGGCGCTACAATGGGCAGTTCTTC	CASSLGGRYNGQFF
TRBV18	TRBJ2-7	.	.	TGTGCCAGCTCGTCCACGACCGTAACGAGGCACGAGCAGTACTTC	CASSSTTVTRHEQYF
TRBV30	TRBJ1-1	.	few	TGTGCCTGGAGTGTACCGGGGGGTGCTGAAGCTTTCTTT	CAWSVPGGAEAFF
TRBV9	TRBJ2-7	.	.	TGTGCCAGCAGCGTAGTTATTAAAACGGAGTACTTC	CASSVVIKTEYF
TRBV29-1	TRBJ2-1	.	.	TGCAGCGTGACTAGAGCGGATGAGCAGTTCTTC	CSVTRADEQFF
TRBV7-6	TRBJ1-4	TRBD1	.	TGTGCCAGCAGCTTATTTTCAAGGCCTCGGGACAGCCCCGGAGATAGTGAAAAACTGTTTTTT	CASSLFSRPRDSPGDSEKLFF
TRBV5-1	TRBJ2-1	.	.	TGCGCCAGCAGCTTGGCCGGTCAGGGATATAGCAATGAGCAGTTCTTC	CASSLAGQGYSNEQFF
TRBV19	TRBJ1-2	.	.	TGTGCCGCGGGGGCGAGGGTCTATGGCTACACCTTC	CAAGARVYGYTF
TRBV9	TRBJ2-3	TRBD2	.	TGTGCCAGCAGCGCTGGGACTAGCGGGGGAGATACGCAGTATTTT	CASSAGTSGGDTQYF
TRBV1	TRBJ2-2	.	.	TGCACCAGCAGCCAAGGATGGTCAGGGCGGAGGACGAACACCGGGGAGCTGTTTTTT	CTSSQGWSGRRTNTGELFF
TRBV5-8	TRBJ2-1	.	.	TGTGCCAGCAGCTTTACGGGGGCAAGCCACAATGAGCAGTTCTTC	CASSFTGASHNEQFF
TRBV10-1	TRBJ1-2	TRBD1	.	TGCGCCAGCAGCCCCGGGGACAGGGGAGACTATGGCTACACCTTC	CASSPGDRGDYGYTF
TRBV19	TRBJ2-3	.	.	TGTGCCAGTAGTATTGCCTCAGATACGCAGTATTTT	CASSIASDTQYF
TRBV5-1	TRBJ2-5	TRBD2	.	TGCGCCAGCAACCCGGGAGCTAGCGGGGGGCAAGAGACCCAGTACTTC	CASNPGASGGQETQYF
TRBV13	TRBJ2-7	.	once	TGTGCCAGCAGCTTAGGATTCCGGGGGGCAACCTACGAGCAGTACTTC	CASSLGFRGATYEQYF
TRBV6-5	TRBJ2-1	.	.	TGTGCCAGCAGTTACTCGACTGGGCCGGGTGAGCAGTTCTTC	CASSYSTGPGEQFF
TRBV18	TRBJ1-5	TRBD1	few	TGTGCCAGCTCAGCCGGCGGACAGGGGAACCAGCCCCAGCATTTT	CASSAGGQGNQPQHF
TRBV5-1	TRBJ2-2	TRBD1	once	TGCGCCAGCAGCTTGAGGACAGGGGGTAACACCGGGGAGCTGTTTTTT	CASSLRTGGNTGELFF
TRBV4-2	TRBJ2-3	.	.	TGTGCCAGCAGCCAAGAGTTGGGACGGCAAGGGGAAGATACGCAGTATTTT	CASSQELGRQGEDTQYF